These 3 T cell receptor beta chains originate from one sample sequenced in a study of human thymus T cells. Thymic resections from corrective heart surgery supplied the tissue. Here immunoSEQ multiplex PCR was the method, and the copy in TCRdb shows in-frame clones only, minus some. The data contain about 78,000 clones, 90% to 97% of them singletons. The sample was thymus tissue. All receptors derive from a boy under three years old with a congenital heart defect but otherwise immunologically healthy.

The chain links TRBV6-1 to TRBJ2-1; possible D gene TRBD2, 6 bases. The CDR3 contains 12 residues. V was clipped by 6 bases and J by 8 bases, with 11 bases between them. The germline CDR1 and CDR2 sequences are MNHNS and SASEGT. In DNA form, the CDR3 reads TGTGCCAGCAGGTGGCGGGGCGATGAGCAGTTCTTC. Protein: CASRWRGDEQFF.

J is TRBJ1-5 and V is TRBV4-1, with a weak D call TRBD1 (5 bases). V dropped 1 base and J dropped 2 bases, with 6 bases sitting between them. Germline V gives CDR1 MGHRA, CDR2 YSYEKL. This CDR3 region has 14 residues. CDR3 protein: CASSQVGRNQPQHF. DNA of the CDR3: TGCGCCAGCAGCCAAGTGGGGCGCAATCAGCCCCAGCATTTT.

The rearrangement uses TRBV19 and TRBJ1-1; TRBD1 agrees at 7 bases. This CDR3 is built from 16 residues. Trimming took 5 bases from V and 3 from J; bases not matched to a gene: 12. Germline V lookup: CDR1 LNHDA, CDR2 SQIVND (reference sequence). The CDR3 DNA sequence: TGTGCCAGTAGTTCCCATGGCAGGGGGGCGGACACTGAAGCTTTCTTT. As protein: CASSSHGRGADTEAFF.